The source of this T cell receptor (beta chain) is a study of CD8 T cells in Susac syndrome. Study-wide points: The authors acknowledged that their TCR sequencing and HLA analysis involved a relatively small number of individuals.

Sequencing of TCR beta covered CD8+ and CD4+ T cells obtained from blood. RNA was extracted with the RNeasy kit, and a quantity of about 0.45 to 1 ug was reverse transcribed using random hexamers. TCRdb processed the immunoSEQ multiplex PCR reads anew with MiXCR; each CDR3 protein has one entry. Of about 280,000 distinct CDR3 sequences listed, about 85% are singletons. Points on this clonotype: Its cognate antigen is unknown.

The clonotype was recovered from a human donor with multiple sclerosis. The sequenced material came from CD8+ T cells from PBMCs.

The CDR3 reads CASSLRPAGVEQFF. The CDR3 DNA sequence: TGTGCCAGCAGTTTGAGGCCAGCGGGAGTTGAGCAGTTCTTC. The chain employs TRBV12-3 or TRBV12-4 and TRBJ2-1; TRBD2 matches at 8 bases. The CDR3 extends over 14 amino acids. J was trimmed by 9 bases and V by 3 bases; bases with no gene match: 7.